This T cell receptor beta chain came from a study of CD8+ T cells in alopecia areata. Study in general: Among treated patients, severity was scored by affected scalp area percentage.

A word on this clone: Its target is not known.

Treatment defined: oral pan-JAK inhibitor, 5-10 mg twice daily. PBMCs, the starting material, were the source of sorted CD4+ and CD8+ T cells. Study-wide points: Scalp clonality and expanded CD8+ clones among the top 100 showed significant decreases with tofacitinib. Association of baseline CD8+ expansion with response is uncertain owing to one nonresponder.

RNA was isolated and reverse transcribed to cDNA, the sequencing template. Assay: immunoSEQ multiplex PCR; the TCRdb copy retains only in-frame clones and omits some. This sample has 190,000 or so clones, with 50% to 60% found just once. This receptor was taken from a human donor with alopecia areata. This material consisted of CD4+ T cells sorted from blood, taken at week 4, from a patient treated with tofacitinib.

CDR3 sequence: CASSRQGGVEYEQYF. In nucleotides, the CDR3 is TGTGCCAGCAGCAGACAGGGAGGGGTTGAGTACGAGCAGTACTTC. This sequence joins TRBV6-6 and TRBJ2-7; perhaps D is TRBD1 or TRBD2 (7 bases each). Germline values: CDR1 MNHNY, CDR2 SVGAGI (reference sequence). Trimming took off 6 bases at V and 4 bases at J, with 19 bases between the two ends. CDR3 size: 15 residues.